Listed here is a single T cell receptor (beta chain). Antigen specificity is unknown. The data originate from a study of T-cell memory formation after mild COVID-19. Via MiXCR, TCRdb re-called the 5' RACE reads, giving one row per CDR3 protein. The sample yields 300,000 to 350,000 distinct CDR3 sequences, approximately 13% seen once. There are 14 residues in the CDR3. Looked up from germline, CDR1 is MNHEY and CDR2 is SVGAGI. After removal of 6 bases from V and 6 bases from J, the junction contained 8 bases not matched to a gene. Findings of the study overall: Whether day 37 second-wave clones are SARS-CoV-2-specific was not confirmed.

This clonotype was obtained from a man younger than 30 who had mild COVID-19 (a few samples of this study predate the infection). Cell type and time point are not known. The chain joins TRBV6-5 to TRBJ1-5, with 7 bases lining up with TRBD1. The material sequenced was PBMCs or a T cell subset sorted from them (not recorded which). CDR3 DNA: TGTGCCAGCAGGCAGGGGGGGTGGGCTCAGCCCCAGCATTTT. Its translation: CASRQGGWAQPQHF.